Below, 20 T cell receptor beta chains from the same sample are listed, as sequenced in a study of CD8+CD57+ T cells in acquired aplastic anemia (dated by TCRdb to 2017 to 2018). Sequencing relied on an Illumina HiSeq 2000. Profiling of TCR beta VDJ combinations and CDR3 sequences used genomic DNA as the template. TCRdb reworked the public reads: Q25 trimming with fastp, MiXCR clone assembly, productive beta chains retained. Every entry covers one CDR3 protein and lists the most common genes and DNA from its rows. For this sample the table gives approximately 250,000 distinct CDR3 sequences, of which less than 85% were detected only once. Of the sample, about 41% is held by the ten largest clones. Expansion of CD8+CD57+ cells had been shown by flow cytometry in the patients chosen for sequencing. The specimen sequenced was sorted CD4+, CD8+, or CD8+CD57+ T cells (not recorded which) from PBMCs. The receptors derive from a human donor with aplastic anemia.

This clonotype was seen only once. This CDR3 is missing its conserved last phenylalanine or tryptophan, likely due to a read error. The DNA is omitted, as the CDR3 cannot be located on it reliably, and the CDR3 follows TCRdb's listing. The chain joins TRBV2 to TRBJ2-2; the table's TRBD1 call for D was not verified on the DNA. Both ends counted, the CDR3 spans 16 residues. Germline CDR1 SNHLY, CDR2 FYNNEI. The CDR3 sequence: CASSGGGSDSTGVRFC.

In the case of this clonotype: This may arise from a read error, as a much more abundant clone is one base away. The chain carries TRBV7-2 and TRBJ1-2; TRBD1 agrees at 9 bases. V shed 3 bases and J 6 bases; nucleotides not matched to a gene: 5. Germline values: CDR1 SGHTA, CDR2 FQGNSA. The CDR3 has 14 residues. CDR3 in DNA: TGTGCCAGCAGCTTGGACAGGGGTTTTGATGGCTACACCTTC. Translation: CASSLDRGFDGYTF.

V usage is TRBV12-3 or TRBV12-4 and J usage is TRBJ2-7, with 9 bases lining up with TRBD1. Germline trimming cut 6 bases from V and 3 bases from J; bases unmatched to any gene: 12. The CDR3 consists of 16 residues. The CDR3 loop is CASSQNEGQGHYEQYV. The CDR3, as DNA: TGTGCCAGCAGCCAAAACGAGGGACAGGGACACTACGAGCAGTACGTC.

As regards this clonotype: Because it lacks the conserved phenylalanine or tryptophan at the end, this CDR3 is likely a read error. No DNA is shown, since the ends of the CDR3 on it are uncertain; the CDR3 is the one TCRdb lists. The CDR3 is CASSVDRLEETQY. This sequence joins TRBV7-8 and TRBJ2-3. Looked up from germline, CDR1 is SGHVS and CDR2 is FQNEAQ. 13 amino acids form the CDR3, both terminal residues included.

This chain joins TRBV5-1 and TRBJ1-2, with TRBD1 matching over 7 bases. CDR3 length equals 14 residues. The V gene end was trimmed by 2 bases and the J gene end by 6 bases; junction bases not matched to a gene: 7. Looked up from germline, CDR1 is SGHRS and CDR2 is YFSETQ. DNA of the CDR3: TGCGCCAGCAGCTTAGCACAGGGGTTTGATGGCTACACCTTC. This translates into CASSLAQGFDGYTF. The whole variable domain, remainder taken from reference TRBV5-1 and TRBJ1-2, is KAGVTQTPRYLIKTRGQQVTLSCSPISGHRSVSWYQQTPGQGLQFLFEYFSETQRNKGNFPGRFSGRQFSNSRSEMNVSTLELGDSALYLCASSLAQGFDGYTFGSGTRLTVV.

The rearrangement joins TRBV5-8 to TRBJ2-7, with unresolved D. The CDR3 is made up of 14 amino acids. Germline-derived CDR1 and CDR2 are SGHTS and YDEGEE. The CDR3 coding sequence is TGCGCCAGCAGCTTGGAATTCTGGGATGTCGAGCAGTACGTC. Translation gives CASSLEFWDVEQYV.

V usage is TRBV9 and J usage is TRBJ2-7; D gene uncertain. The CDR3 covers 13 residues. CDR1 and CDR2 (germline): SGDLS, YYNGEE. Trimming stripped 3 bases from V and 10 bases from J, with 17 bases between. CDR3 protein: CASSDRTAENQYV. DNA for the CDR3: TGTGCCAGCAGCGATAGGACCGCCGAAAATCAGTACGTC.

The V and J genes are TRBV20-1 and TRBJ1-4, with D perhaps TRBD1 (5 bases). V gave up 4 bases and J gave up 6 bases, with 24 bases separating them. The CDR3 extends over 17 amino acids. Per the germline V gene, CDR1 is DFQATT and CDR2 is SNEGSKA (reference sequence). CDR3 sequence: CSAIPPDRDKGDEKLFF. CDR3 nucleotide sequence: TGCAGTGCTATCCCGCCAGACAGAGACAAGGGAGATGAAAAACTGTTTTTT.

In regard to this clonotype: The final CDR3 position lacks the conserved phenylalanine or tryptophan, pointing to a likely read error. Because the CDR3's place on the DNA is in doubt, the DNA is left out and the CDR3 is given as listed by TCRdb. The CDR3 sequence is CASSEAYRNQPPHYG. The chain recombines TRBV2 with TRBJ2-3; no DNA check was done on the table's D call, TRBD1. From germline, CDR1 is SNHLY and CDR2 FYNNEI. The CDR3 length equals 15 residues, ends included.

V is TRBV7-9 and J is TRBJ1-6; perhaps TRBD1 as D (5 bases). Germline V CDR1 and CDR2: SEHNR, FQNEAQ (reference sequence). Trimming removed 5 bases from V and 7 bases from J, with 15 bases in between. The CDR3 contains 15 residues. CDR3 protein: CASSRGREGNSPLHF. The CDR3, as DNA: TGTGCCAGCAGCCGTGGCAGGGAGGGGAATTCACCCCTCCACTTT.

The DNA of the CDR3 is TGCAGCGCGGTTGATGGGCAGGCAAGCTCCTACGAGCAGTACTTC. Its protein is CSAVDGQASSYEQYF. This chain joins TRBV20-1 and TRBJ2-7; D is uncertain. The germline gives CDR1 DFQATT, CDR2 SNEGSKA (reference sequence). The CDR3 is 15 amino acids.

The V gene is TRBV19, the J gene TRBJ1-3; D possibly corresponds to TRBD1 (5 bases). This CDR3 is 14 amino acids long. Trimming cost V 6 bases and J 4 bases, with 13 bases left between them. CDR1 is LNHDA, CDR2 SQIVND, per germline (reference sequence). In DNA form, the CDR3 reads TGTGCCAGTAGCACGACCGGGACGGGAAACACCATATATTTT. Translating it yields CASSTTGTGNTIYF.

The chain is built from TRBV7-8 and TRBJ2-3; TRBD1 matches 9 bases. The CDR3 contains 16 residues. Germline-derived CDR1 and CDR2 are SGHVS and FQNEAQ. Trimming removed 1 base from V and 9 bases from J; junction bases left unmatched: 11. The CDR3 region is CASSLGGQGDTQTQYF. In DNA form, the CDR3 reads TGTGCCAGCAGCTTAGGGGGACAGGGCGATACGCAGACGCAGTATTTT. Drawing the rest from reference TRBV7-8 and TRBJ2-3, the complete variable domain is GAGVSQSPRYKVAKRGQDVALRCDPISGHVSLFWYQQALGQGPEFLTYFQNEAQLDKSGLPSDRFFAERPEGSVSTLKIQRTQQEDSAVYLCASSLGGQGDTQTQYFGPGTRLTVL.

As to this clonotype: Here the CDR3 omits its conserved ending phenylalanine or tryptophan, so a read error is the likely source. It is unclear where the CDR3 begins or ends on the DNA, so no DNA is shown, and the CDR3 is as TCRdb lists it. V gene TRBV2 combines with J gene TRBJ2-6; the DNA was not used to check the table's D call, TRBD1. Ends included, the CDR3 has 15 residues. Germline V gene sequence: CDR1 SNHLY, CDR2 FYNNEI. The CDR3 spells CASGDGGTDTQVFSP.

In the case of this clonotype: The conserved final phenylalanine or tryptophan is absent from the CDR3, which likely points to a read error. The DNA is left out, because the CDR3 cannot be placed on it with certainty; the CDR3 is given as TCRdb lists it. The chain carries TRBV19 and TRBJ1-6. CDR1 is LNHDA and CDR2 is SQIVND in the germline V gene (reference sequence). Ends included, the CDR3 has 16 residues. The CDR3 protein is CASSIARGAYNEPLFV.

The V gene is TRBV11-2, the J gene TRBJ1-1; D is ambiguous. Germline loops: CDR1 SGHAT, CDR2 FQNNGV. V was clipped by 4 bases and J by 1 base, with 13 bases between them. The CDR3 consists of 15 residues. The DNA for the CDR3 is TGTGCCAGCAGCTCAATCGACACGGGGAACACTGAAGCTTTCTTT. Its protein is CASSSIDTGNTEAFF.

In this sample, this clonotype turned up once. The chain is built from TRBV7-3 and TRBJ2-7, with TRBD2 matching 8 bases. Looked up from germline, CDR1 is SGHTA and CDR2 is FQGTGA. With V trimmed by 4 bases and J by 9 bases, 14 bases remained unmatched. The CDR3 consists of 15 residues. The CDR3 nucleotides read TGTGCCAGCAGCTCCTCGGGGGGGGGCACAGATACGCAGTACTTC. Translated, it gives CASSSSGGGTDTQYF. Together with reference TRBV7-3 and TRBJ2-7, the CDR3 gives the full variable domain: GAGVSQTPSNKVTEKGKYVELRCDPISGHTALYWYRQSLGQGPEFLIYFQGTGAADDSGLPNDRFFAVRPEGSVSTLKIQRTERGDSAVYLCASSSSGGGTDTQYFGPGTRLTVT.

In its sample, this clonotype was seen a few times. The chain joins TRBV15 to TRBJ1-2; the D gene is possibly TRBD1 (5 bases). The germline V and J ends were trimmed by 4 bases and 3 bases, with 15 bases remaining between them. The CDR3 extends over 15 amino acids. Germline V gene sequence: CDR1 LNHNV, CDR2 YYDKDF (reference sequence). CDR3 nucleotide sequence: TGTGCCACCAGCAAGGTTGGAGGGGAGGACTATGGCTACACCTTC. Its translation is CATSKVGGEDYGYTF.

Notes on this clonotype: The DNA is left out, because the CDR3 cannot be placed on it with certainty; the CDR3 is given as TCRdb lists it. The V and J genes are TRBV7-9 and TRBJ2-1; no DNA check was done on the table's D call, TRBD1. CDR1 and CDR2 (germline): SEHNR, FQNEAQ (reference sequence). The CDR3 is 16 amino acids in total, end residues counted. CDR3 amino acids: CASSLWVLRARDTQFF.

A note on this clonotype: At one boundary the junction diverges from the germline segment, which might be a read error. CDR3 sequence (DNA): TGTGCCAGCAGCCAGGGTAGTGAGCCCAAGCATTTTGGTTTT. This codes for CASSQGSEPKHFGF. This rearrangement joins TRBV12-3 or TRBV12-4 to TRBJ1-1; D might be TRBD1 (5 bases). The CDR3 sequence is 14 residues long.